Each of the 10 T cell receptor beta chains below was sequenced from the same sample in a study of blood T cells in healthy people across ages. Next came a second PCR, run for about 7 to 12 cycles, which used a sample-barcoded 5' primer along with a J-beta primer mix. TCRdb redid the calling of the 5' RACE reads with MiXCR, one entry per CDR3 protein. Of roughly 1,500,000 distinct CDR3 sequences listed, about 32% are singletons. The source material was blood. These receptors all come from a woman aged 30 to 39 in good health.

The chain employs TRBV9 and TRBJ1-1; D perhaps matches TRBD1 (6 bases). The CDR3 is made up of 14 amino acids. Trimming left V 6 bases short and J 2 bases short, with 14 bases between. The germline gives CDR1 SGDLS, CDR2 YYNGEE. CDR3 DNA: TGTGCCAGCAACATGGGACACGATAACACTGAAGCTTTCTTT. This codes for CASNMGHDNTEAFF.

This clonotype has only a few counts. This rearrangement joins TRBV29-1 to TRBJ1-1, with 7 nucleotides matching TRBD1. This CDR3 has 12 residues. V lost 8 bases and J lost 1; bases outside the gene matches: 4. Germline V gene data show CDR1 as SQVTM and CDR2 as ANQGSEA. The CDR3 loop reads CSLTGKNTEAFF. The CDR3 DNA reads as TGCAGCCTGACAGGGAAGAACACTGAAGCTTTCTTT.

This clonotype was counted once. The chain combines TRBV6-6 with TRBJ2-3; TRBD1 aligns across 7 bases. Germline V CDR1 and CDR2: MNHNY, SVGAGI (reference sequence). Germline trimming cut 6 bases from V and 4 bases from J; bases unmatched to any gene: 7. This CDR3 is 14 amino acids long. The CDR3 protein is CASRSPTGADTQYF. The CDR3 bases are TGTGCCAGCAGATCTCCTACAGGGGCAGATACGCAGTATTTT.

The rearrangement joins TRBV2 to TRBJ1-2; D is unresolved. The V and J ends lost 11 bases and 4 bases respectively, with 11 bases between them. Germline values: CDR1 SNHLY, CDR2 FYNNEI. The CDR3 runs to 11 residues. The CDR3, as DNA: TGTGCCGGTCCTTCATTCTATGGCTACACCTTC. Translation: CAGPSFYGYTF.

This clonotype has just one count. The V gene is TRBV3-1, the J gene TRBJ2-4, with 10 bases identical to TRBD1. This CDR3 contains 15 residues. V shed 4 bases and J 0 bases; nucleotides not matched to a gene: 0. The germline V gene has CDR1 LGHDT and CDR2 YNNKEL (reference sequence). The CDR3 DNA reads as TGTGCCAGCAGCCGGGACAGGGGAGCCAAAAACATTCAGTACTTC. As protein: CASSRDRGAKNIQYF.

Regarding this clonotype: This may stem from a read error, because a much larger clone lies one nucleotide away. In DNA form, the CDR3 reads TGCAGTGCTAAGAAATCGACAGGGAGGTCTGGGGCCAACGTCCGGACTTTC. Its protein product is CSAKKSTGRSGANVRTF. The rearrangement links TRBV20-1 to TRBJ2-6; D might be TRBD1 (7 bases). CDR3 length: 17 residues. The germline CDR1 and CDR2 sequences are DFQATT and SNEGSKA (reference sequence).

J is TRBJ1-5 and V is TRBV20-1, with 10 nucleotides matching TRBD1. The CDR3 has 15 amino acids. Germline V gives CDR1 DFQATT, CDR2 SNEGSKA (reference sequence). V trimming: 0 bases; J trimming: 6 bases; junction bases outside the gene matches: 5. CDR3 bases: TGCAGTGCTAGAGAACTGGGACAGGGGACTCAGCCCCAGCATTTT. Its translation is CSARELGQGTQPQHF.

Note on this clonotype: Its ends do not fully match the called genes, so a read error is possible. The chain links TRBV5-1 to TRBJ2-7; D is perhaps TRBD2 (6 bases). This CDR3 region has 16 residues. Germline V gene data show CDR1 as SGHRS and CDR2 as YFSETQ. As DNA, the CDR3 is TGCGCCCGCAGCCCTCCCGGGGTAGCGGCCATCTACGAGCAGTACTTC. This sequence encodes CARSPPGVAAIYEQYF.

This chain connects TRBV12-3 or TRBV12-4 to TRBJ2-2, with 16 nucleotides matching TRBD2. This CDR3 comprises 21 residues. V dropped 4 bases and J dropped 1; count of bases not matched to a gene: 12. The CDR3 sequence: CASSSRRRGLAGGLNTGELFF. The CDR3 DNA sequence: TGTGCCAGCAGTTCCAGACGCCGGGGACTAGCGGGAGGGCTGAACACCGGGGAGCTGTTTTTT.

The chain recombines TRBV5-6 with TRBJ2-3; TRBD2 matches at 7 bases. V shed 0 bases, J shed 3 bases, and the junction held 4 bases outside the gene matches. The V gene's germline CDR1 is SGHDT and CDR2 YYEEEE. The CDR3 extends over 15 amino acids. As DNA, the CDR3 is TGTGCCAGCAGCTTGGGCGTCGGGAGGACAGATACGCAGTATTTT. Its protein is CASSLGVGRTDTQYF.